Listed below are T cell receptor beta chains from one sample, sequenced in a study of Tregs in tolerant kidney transplant recipients. Profiled with immunoSEQ multiplex PCR; TCRdb holds only in-frame clones, not every one. The sample contains some 110,000 clones, approximately 90% of which appear only once. The sequencing sample was made of CD4+ T cells from blood. These receptors were collected from a human donor in good health. CDR3s include the opening cysteine and the closing phenylalanine or tryptophan. The D gene is left open where the match is weak. Only part of the rows carry a size: once, few, many, or a class if the clone is expanded.

d_gene,abundance,v_gene,j_gene,CDR3aa,CDR3nt
.,.,TRBV5-1,TRBJ1-4,CASSSSGVLGEKLFF,TGCGCCAGCAGCTCTTCGGGGGTCTTAGGGGAAAAACTGTTTTTT
.,.,TRBV20-1,TRBJ2-7,CSARETRDLYF,TGCAGTGCTAGAGAGACTAGGGATCTGTACTTC
.,.,TRBV5-1,TRBJ2-3,CASSLAGSTDTQYF,TGCGCCAGCAGCTTGGCCGGTAGCACAGATACGCAGTATTTT
.,once,TRBV18,TRBJ2-3,CASSPRAPTGGDTQYF,TGTGCCAGCTCGCCTAGAGCGCCCACCGGGGGAGATACGCAGTATTTT
.,.,TRBV15,TRBJ2-5,CATSRVRTGWGYQETQYF,TGTGCCACCAGCAGAGTTAGAACAGGTTGGGGGTACCAAGAGACCCAGTACTTC
.,.,TRBV12-5,TRBJ2-2,CASAEQLDSWYTGELFF,TGTGCTAGTGCCGAACAATTAGACTCATGGTACACCGGGGAGCTGTTTTTT
.,.,TRBV5-1,TRBJ2-2,CASSRGADTGELFF,TGCGCCAGCAGTAGAGGGGCGGACACCGGGGAGCTGTTTTTT
.,.,TRBV19,TRBJ1-2,CASTPKSPLGYGYTF,TGTGCCAGTACCCCAAAATCCCCCCTCGGCTATGGCTACACCTTC
.,.,TRBV5-3,TRBJ1-5,CARSLFRSRDQPQHF,TGTGCCAGAAGCTTGTTCCGGAGCAGGGATCAGCCCCAGCATTTT
.,.,TRBV5-1,TRBJ1-2,CASSSDRLPPYGYTF,TGCGCCAGCAGCTCGGACCGTCTCCCCCCCTATGGCTACACCTTC
.,.,TRBV18,TRBJ2-5,CASVQGGGETQYF,TGTGCCAGCGTACAGGGAGGCGGAGAGACCCAGTACTTC
.,once,TRBV7-3,TRBJ1-1,CASSPGTGGKRAFF,TGTGCCAGCAGCCCCGGGACGGGGGGGAAGCGGGCTTTCTTT
TRBD1,.,TRBV5-1,TRBJ2-7,CASSSGDRGKWYEQYF,TGCGCCAGCAGCTCAGGAGACAGGGGGAAATGGTACGAGCAGTACTTC
TRBD2,.,TRBV5-4,TRBJ2-1,CASSSGLAGGPSSYNEQFF,TGTGCCAGCAGCTCCGGACTAGCGGGAGGCCCGAGCTCCTACAATGAGCAGTTCTTC
.,.,TRBV11-2,TRBJ2-1,CASSSGTPSFYNEQFF,TGTGCCAGCAGCTCCGGGACTCCCTCTTTCTACAATGAGCAGTTCTTC
.,.,TRBV5-1,TRBJ2-1,CASSLEYGFYNEQFF,TGCGCCAGCAGCTTGGAATACGGGTTTTACAATGAGCAGTTCTTC
.,once,TRBV7-8,TRBJ1-3,CASSFSGYSGNTIYF,TGTGCCAGCAGCTTTAGTGGGTACTCTGGAAACACCATATATTTT
TRBD1,.,TRBV9,TRBJ1-6,CASSLGQDYSPLHF,TGTGCCAGCAGCCTGGGACAGGATTATTCACCCCTCCACTTT
TRBD2,.,TRBV7-8,TRBJ2-1,CASSRTSGSITEQFF,TGTGCCAGCAGCCGTACTAGCGGGAGTATCACTGAGCAGTTCTTC
.,.,TRBV11-3,TRBJ2-1,CASSLTRRWQTNYNEQFF,TGTGCCAGCAGCTTAACCCGCCGTTGGCAAACGAACTACAATGAGCAGTTCTTC
.,.,TRBV25-1,TRBJ1-1,CASSDDRPNTEAFF,TGTGCCAGCAGTGACGACAGGCCGAACACTGAAGCTTTCTTT
.,.,TRBV15,TRBJ2-3,CATSRGGDSLTQYF,TGTGCCACCAGCAGAGGGGGGGACAGCTTGACGCAGTATTTT
.,once,TRBV4-2,TRBJ1-3,CASSQAPTDSGNTIYF,TGTGCCAGCAGCCAAGCCCCGACAGACTCTGGAAACACCATATATTTT
TRBD1,once,TRBV27,TRBJ1-1,CASTFLETGAKTFF,TGTGCCAGCACCTTCCTCGAGACAGGGGCAAAAACTTTCTTT
TRBD1,.,TRBV6-6,TRBJ2-2,CASSLGTGTHTGELFF,TGTGCCAGCAGTTTGGGGACAGGGACTCATACCGGGGAGCTGTTTTTT
TRBD1,.,TRBV5-1,TRBJ1-2,CASSPDRGLYGYTF,TGCGCCAGCAGCCCGGACAGGGGGCTCTATGGCTACACCTTC
.,.,TRBV4-1,TRBJ1-5,CASSQGDNQPQHF,TGCGCCAGCAGCCAAGGGGACAATCAGCCCCAGCATTTT
.,once,TRBV6-5,TRBJ2-4,CASSYSGAHTPQYF,TGTGCCAGCAGTTACTCCGGGGCACATACCCCTCAGTACTTC
TRBD1,.,TRBV18,TRBJ1-1,CASSPETGWTEAFF,TGTGCCAGCTCACCAGAGACAGGGTGGACTGAAGCTTTCTTT
TRBD1,.,TRBV30,TRBJ2-7,CAWRAPGTVSYEQYF,TGTGCCTGGAGGGCCCCCGGGACAGTCTCCTACGAGCAGTACTTC
.,once,TRBV4-1,TRBJ2-7,CASSQDRGTYSYEQYF,TGCGCCAGCAGCCAAGATCGAGGGACGTATTCCTACGAGCAGTACTTC
.,.,TRBV6-6,TRBJ1-5,CASSYNRGYNQPQHF,TGTGCCAGCAGTTACAATCGGGGCTACAATCAGCCCCAGCATTTT
TRBD1,.,TRBV5-1,TRBJ1-4,CASRYDRGPEKLFF,TGCGCCAGCAGATACGACAGGGGCCCGGAAAAACTGTTTTTT
.,.,TRBV2,TRBJ2-5,CASRGAERETQYF,TGTGCCAGCAGAGGGGCCGAGCGGGAGACCCAGTACTTC
.,.,TRBV2,TRBJ2-1,CASSEQAGDYNEQFF,TGTGCCAGCAGTGAACAGGCAGGAGACTACAATGAGCAGTTCTTC
.,.,TRBV9,TRBJ2-7,CASSVGRDIVYEQYF,TGTGCCAGCAGCGTAGGACGGGACATCGTCTACGAGCAGTACTTC
.,.,TRBV19,TRBJ1-5,CASSSQPSNQPQHF,TGTGCCAGTAGTAGCCAGCCGAGCAATCAGCCCCAGCATTTT
TRBD1,.,TRBV7-9,TRBJ2-4,CASSFPGQRDELAKNIQYF,TGTGCCAGCAGTTTCCCGGGACAGAGGGATGAATTAGCCAAAAACATTCAGTACTTC
.,.,TRBV13,TRBJ1-3,CASSLDRASGNTIYF,TGTGCCAGCAGCTTAGACAGGGCCTCTGGAAACACCATATATTTT
TRBD1,.,TRBV19,TRBJ2-2,CASSTTNRGANTGELFF,TGTGCCAGTAGTACAACTAACAGGGGGGCGAACACCGGGGAGCTGTTTTTT
TRBD2,.,TRBV13,TRBJ2-5,CASSLYSGTSTETQYF,TGTGCCAGCAGCTTATACTCCGGGACTAGCACCGAGACCCAGTACTTC
TRBD1,.,TRBV6-6,TRBJ1-1,CASLGGDNTEAFF,TGTGCCAGCCTAGGGGGCGACAACACTGAAGCTTTCTTT
TRBD1,.,TRBV7-8,TRBJ1-1,CASSRGQLMNTEAFF,TGTGCCAGCAGCCGGGGACAGCTCATGAACACTGAAGCTTTCTTT
TRBD1,.,TRBV5-1,TRBJ1-1,CASSLDSGGGTEAFF,TGCGCCAGCAGCTTGGACTCAGGGGGCGGCACTGAAGCTTTCTTT
.,.,TRBV7-9,TRBJ2-5,CASSLVGGVAETQYF,TGTGCCAGCAGCTTAGTGGGGGGAGTAGCTGAGACCCAGTACTTC
TRBD1,.,TRBV2,TRBJ2-1,CASIYNNRGISEQFF,TGTGCCAGCATCTATAACAACAGGGGGATCAGTGAGCAGTTCTTC
.,.,TRBV18,TRBJ1-6,CASSPSTVNSPLHF,TGTGCCAGCTCACCTTCGACAGTTAATTCACCCCTCCACTTT
.,.,TRBV4-2,TRBJ2-5,CASSQRTRSPSETQYF,TGTGCCAGCAGCCAGCGGACTCGGAGTCCTTCAGAGACCCAGTACTTC
.,.,TRBV11-2,TRBJ1-4,CASSLTQVINEKLFF,TGTGCCAGCAGCTTAACACAGGTTATTAATGAAAAACTGTTTTTT
.,.,TRBV5-1,TRBJ2-3,CASSLEGVDTQYF,TGCGCCAGCAGCTTGGAGGGGGTGGATACGCAGTATTTT
.,.,TRBV5-4,TRBJ1-1,CASSLVLRSRGVTEAFF,TGTGCCAGCAGCTTGGTCTTACGTTCCAGGGGCGTGACTGAAGCTTTCTTT
.,once,TRBV5-1,TRBJ2-2,CASSLGLNTGELFF,TGCGCCAGCAGCTTGGGCCTGAACACCGGGGAGCTGTTTTTT
.,.,TRBV11-2,TRBJ1-2,CASSSSLRVQVMGYTF,TGTGCCAGCAGCTCATCGCTGAGGGTTCAGGTTATGGGCTACACCTTC
.,.,TRBV11-2,TRBJ2-1,CASSPRLGANEQFF,TGTGCCAGCAGCCCACGGTTGGGGGCGAATGAGCAGTTCTTC
.,.,TRBV5-1,TRBJ2-1,CASSPTRGSGTFYNEQFF,TGCGCCAGCAGCCCGACCAGGGGGAGCGGGACGTTCTACAATGAGCAGTTCTTC
TRBD2,.,TRBV4-1,TRBJ2-7,CASSQFGLAGGYEQYF,TGCGCCAGCAGCCAATTCGGGCTAGCGGGAGGGTACGAGCAGTACTTC
TRBD2,.,TRBV19,TRBJ2-3,CASRRLWAGGPDTQYF,TGTGCCAGTAGACGCCTTTGGGCGGGAGGGCCGGATACGCAGTATTTT